This T cell receptor beta chain was recorded in a study of cytomegalovirus exposure and HLA in healthy donors. Study summary: From about 179 million T cells, an earlier analysis saw under 140 million unique TCR beta sequences. Early on, a data release was issued that held 65 million to 100 million unique TCRs from HLA-typed donors.

Study results and limitations: It emerged from a later analysis that several of the most significant clusters appeared to be linked to common viral pathogens.

PCR was performed using 60 Vbeta and 13 Jbeta primers. TCRdb's copy holds only in-frame clones and misses some; the assay was immunoSEQ multiplex PCR. Found here are 200,000 to 250,000 clones, 70% to 90% of them singletons; the top ten hold 0.24%. With regard to this clone: Antigen specificity is unknown.

Trimming cost V 4 bases and J 9 bases; bases outside gene matches: 9. This CDR3 is 15 amino acids long. Germline CDR1 reads SGHRS; CDR2 reads YFSETQ. V is TRBV5-1 and J is TRBJ2-4; 11 nucleotides match TRBD2. The TCR was taken from a girl aged 2-10 years in good health and CMV-seronegative. Sequences were obtained from PBMCs. CDR3 in DNA: TGCGCCAGCAGCGACGACCCTACTAGCGGGGGCATTCAGTACTTC. Translated: CASSDDPTSGGIQYF.